This entry concerns a single T cell receptor beta chain. TCRdb keeps only in-frame clones here, not all; method: immunoSEQ multiplex PCR. The profile shows 60,000 or so clones, roughly nine tenths of them singletons. This specimen belongs to a study of T cell changes during pregnancy in multiple sclerosis. This clonotype originated in a female donor with multiple sclerosis, enrolled in a pregnancy study. The material sequenced was peripheral blood, taken before pregnancy.

CDR3 loop: CASSLPGRYEQYF. The CDR3 bases are TGTGCCAGCTCACTTCCGGGGAGATACGAGCAGTACTTC. The genes are TRBV18 and TRBJ2-7; tentative D call: TRBD2 (5 bases). The CDR3 sequence is 13 residues long. The V and J ends lost 4 bases and 4 bases respectively, with 11 bases between them. Per the germline V gene, CDR1 is KGHSH and CDR2 is LQKENI.